Below, 26 T cell receptor beta chains from the same sample are listed, as sequenced in a study of early T cells in non-severe SARS-CoV-2 infection. TCRdb recomputed calls from the 5' RACE reads with MiXCR, one row per CDR3 protein. The sample has about 64,000 distinct CDR3 sequences; over 9% are singletons. The material sequenced was whole blood, taken at baseline. These receptors all come from an adult who was a healthcare worker with PCR-confirmed SARS-CoV-2 infection or an uninfected control (not recorded which).

The chain joins TRBV29-1 to TRBJ2-7, with 10 bases fitting TRBD1. This CDR3 comprises 13 residues. The trim removed 7 bases at V and 6 bases at J, leaving 9 bases unmatched. Germline V lookup: CDR1 SQVTM, CDR2 ANQGSEA. As DNA, the CDR3 is TGCAGCGCCGCGAGGGACAGGGGTTTCGAGCAGTACTTC. It specifies CSAARDRGFEQYF.

This clonotype is deemed medium-sized. The V and J genes are TRBV7-3 and TRBJ2-2; no clear D gene. V was cut by 2 bases and J by 3 bases, with 4 bases left in between. Germline V gene sequence: CDR1 SGHTA, CDR2 FQGTGA. This CDR3 has 13 amino acids. CDR3 protein: CASSLVDTGELFF. The CDR3, as DNA: TGTGCCAGCAGCTTAGTAGACACCGGGGAGCTGTTTTTT.

The chain is built from TRBV6-5 and TRBJ2-5; D gene unclear. Germline CDR1 MNHEY, CDR2 SVGAGI. This CDR3 has 13 amino acids. Between the trimmed V and J ends, which lost 6 bases and 5 bases, there was a span of 13 bases. The CDR3 spells CASSPGRRETQYF. The CDR3 DNA follows: TGTGCCAGCAGCCCTGGACGGCGGGAGACCCAGTACTTC.

This clonotype has only a few counts. The chain carries TRBV5-1 and TRBJ1-2, with D maybe TRBD1 (5 bases). Per the germline V gene, CDR1 is SGHRS and CDR2 is YFSETQ. The CDR3 is 14 amino acids. Trimming removed 3 bases at V and 3 bases at J, with 12 bases between. In DNA, the CDR3 is TGCGCCAGCAGCTCGGGACCGAATGACTATGGCTACACCTTC. Translation gives CASSSGPNDYGYTF.

The chain couples TRBV29-1 to TRBJ2-3; TRBD1 matches 10 bases. Germline assignment: CDR1 SQVTM and CDR2 ANQGSEA. J gave up 3 bases and V 7 bases, and 7 bases lay outside the gene matches. This CDR3 has 14 residues. The CDR3 reads CSAPLDRGTDTQYF. In DNA, the CDR3 is TGCAGCGCCCCCCTGGACAGGGGGACAGATACGCAGTATTTT.

V usage is TRBV6-5 and J usage is TRBJ2-2; 9 bases are shared with TRBD1. In germline, CDR1 is MNHEY, CDR2 SVGAGI. J lost 6 bases, V lost 5 bases, and 7 bases had no gene match. The CDR3 totals 15 residues. The CDR3 spells CASSPDRGWAGELFF. The DNA for the CDR3 is TGTGCCAGCAGTCCGGACAGGGGATGGGCCGGGGAGCTGTTTTTT.

This clonotype was found many times. The chain links TRBV7-3 to TRBJ1-1, with a possible D match to TRBD1 (6 bases). V was pared by 5 bases and J by 6 bases, with 13 bases between. The length of the CDR3 is 13 residues. Germline-derived CDR1 and CDR2 are SGHTA and FQGTGA. CDR3 DNA: TGTGCCAGCAGCCAGGGGTCGGGCGCTGAAGCTTTCTTT. It encodes CASSQGSGAEAFF.

This clonotype was seen a handful of times. The V and J genes are TRBV27 and TRBJ1-6; 7 bases match TRBD1. J gave up 7 bases and V 8 bases, and 11 bases lay outside the gene matches. Germline values: CDR1 MNHEY, CDR2 SMNVEV (reference sequence). The CDR3 consists of 15 residues. The CDR3 DNA is TGTGCCAGCGGTAGAAGGGGGCGCGAAAATTCACCCCTCCACTTT. This gives the protein CASGRRGRENSPLHF.

This clonotype has just a few counts. This sequence joins TRBV6-5 and TRBJ1-2, with 7 nucleotides matching TRBD1. With 0 bases clipped from V and 4 bases from J, the junction kept 17 bases outside the gene matches. CDR3 size: 19 residues. Germline CDR1 and CDR2: MNHEY and SVGAGI. The CDR3 is CASSYSVRDSGPCSYGYTF. The CDR3 nucleotides read TGTGCCAGCAGTTACTCCGTTCGGGACAGTGGTCCTTGCTCCTATGGCTACACCTTC.

This clonotype was detected only a few times. The chain combines TRBV2 with TRBJ2-7; 11 bases align to TRBD2. The CDR3 extends over 13 amino acids. The J segment lost 2 bases and the V segment lost 7 bases, leaving 1 base of the junction unmatched. Germline-derived CDR1 and CDR2 are SNHLY and FYNNEI. CDR3 residues: CASTSGGPYEQYF. CDR3 nucleotide sequence: TGTGCCAGCACTAGCGGGGGGCCCTACGAGCAGTACTTC.

This clonotype occurred a few times. This sequence joins TRBV27 and TRBJ2-3; TRBD2 matches at 8 bases. Losses at the gene ends were 7 bases for V and 1 base for J; bases not matched to a gene: 19. This CDR3 is built from 19 residues. Per the germline V gene, CDR1 is MNHEY and CDR2 is SMNVEV (reference sequence). This chain's CDR3 is CASIPIPPMIAGRTDTQYF. In DNA, the CDR3 is TGTGCCAGCATCCCGATTCCGCCCATGATAGCGGGGCGCACAGATACGCAGTATTTT.

This clonotype has a handful of counts. The chain employs TRBV7-3 and TRBJ1-2; 8 bases map to TRBD1. In germline, CDR1 is SGHTA, CDR2 FQGTGA. CDR3 size: 15 residues. V gave up 2 bases and J gave up 4 bases; unmatched junction bases: 6. CDR3 amino acids: CASSLSQGASYGYTF. The CDR3 DNA reads TGTGCCAGCAGCTTATCTCAGGGGGCGAGCTATGGCTACACCTTC.

V usage is TRBV4-3 and J usage is TRBJ1-2; TRBD1 matches 8 bases. The CDR3 loop spans 14 amino acids. Germline lookup yields CDR1 LGHNA and CDR2 YSLEER. Losses at the gene ends were 1 base for V and 6 bases for J; bases not matched to a gene: 4. The CDR3 DNA sequence: TGCGCCAGCAGCCAAGCCGGCAGGGGGCATGGCTACACCTTC. Its protein product is CASSQAGRGHGYTF.

The rearrangement uses TRBV6-6 and TRBJ2-2, with 14 bases that match TRBD2. Germline V gene data show CDR1 as MNHNY and CDR2 as SVGAGI (reference sequence). The CDR3 has 18 amino acids. Unmatched junction bases numbered 7, after V lost 6 bases and J lost 1 base. The CDR3 spells CASSQGLAGAQNTGELFF. The CDR3 DNA reads TGTGCCAGCAGCCAGGGACTAGCGGGGGCCCAGAACACCGGGGAGCTGTTTTTT.

The gene calls are TRBV20-1 and TRBJ2-7; D is unclear. This CDR3 region has 16 residues. The germline V gene encodes CDR1 DFQATT and CDR2 SNEGSKA (reference sequence). Trimming took 2 bases from V and 9 from J, leaving 26 bases between them. The chain's CDR3 is CSARPPEVPKTFGQYF. In DNA, the CDR3 is TGCAGTGCTAGACCCCCAGAGGTTCCAAAAACCTTCGGGCAGTACTTC.

This clonotype was counted a few times. The V call is TRBV27, the J call TRBJ2-5, with TRBD2 matching 12 bases. CDR1 and CDR2 (germline): MNHEY, SMNVEV (reference sequence). J lost 6 bases, V lost 0 bases, and 2 bases had no gene match. The CDR3 runs to 15 residues. Here the CDR3 DNA reads TGTGCCAGCAGTTTATCGACTAGCGGGGGACAGACCCAGTACTTC. Its translation is CASSLSTSGGQTQYF.

This clonotype was observed a handful of times. The chain has TRBV20-1 and TRBJ2-3; a possible D gene is TRBD1 (6 bases). This CDR3 is 16 amino acids long. CDR1 DFQATT and CDR2 SNEGSKA come from the germline V gene (reference sequence). Between the trimmed V and J ends, which lost 6 bases and 6 bases, there was a span of 25 bases. Here the CDR3 reads CSAHTGRGARRDTQYF. DNA for the CDR3: TGCAGTGCGCATACAGGCAGGGGAGCCCGCCGGGATACGCAGTATTTT.

This clonotype was found a few times. The chain recombines TRBV6-5 with TRBJ2-7; TRBD1 might be the D (5 bases). From germline, CDR1 is MNHEY and CDR2 SVGAGI. The V gene lost 9 bases and the J gene lost 3 bases, with 15 bases spanning the gap. The CDR3 is made up of 13 amino acids. CDR3: CASALTANYEQYF. The CDR3 region has the DNA TGTGCCAGTGCCCTGACAGCCAACTACGAGCAGTACTTC.

There are a few counts of this clonotype. The CDR3 loop is CASSPSNSPLHF. The CDR3 DNA follows: TGTGCCAGCAGCCCCAGCAATTCACCCCTCCACTTT. The rearrangement uses TRBV12-3 or TRBV12-4 and TRBJ1-6; D ambiguous. The CDR3 sequence is 12 residues long. The ends were cut back, 6 bases at V and 7 bases at J, with 7 bases in the middle.

This sequence joins TRBV6-5 and TRBJ2-1; D uncertain. The length of the CDR3 is 13 residues. Germline V CDR1 and CDR2: MNHEY, SVGAGI. The V gene lost 2 bases and the J gene lost 6 bases, with 8 bases spanning the gap. In DNA form, the CDR3 reads TGTGCCAGCAGTTACGGCCTAGGCAATGAGCAGTTCTTC. Protein sequence: CASSYGLGNEQFF.

This clonotype was found a few times. The V and J genes are TRBV7-6 and TRBJ2-3, with D perhaps matching TRBD2 (6 bases). CDR3 length equals 13 residues. Germline CDR1 reads SGHVS; CDR2 reads FNYEAQ. V was clipped by 1 base and J by 4 bases, with 6 bases between them. This CDR3 is CASSLGEADTQYF. The DNA for the CDR3 is TGTGCCAGCAGCTTAGGGGAGGCAGATACGCAGTATTTT.

This rearrangement joins TRBV20-1 to TRBJ2-3; D remains unclear. The CDR3 spans 11 residues. Trimming left V 3 bases short and J 6 bases short, with 7 bases between. Per the germline V gene, CDR1 is DFQATT and CDR2 is SNEGSKA (reference sequence). CDR3 region: CSASFLDTQYF. CDR3 sequence (DNA): TGCAGTGCTAGCTTCTTGGATACGCAGTATTTT.

The rearrangement uses TRBV6-2 or TRBV6-3 and TRBJ1-5; D is unresolved. V was pared by 0 bases and J by 0 bases, with 12 bases between. CDR1 is MNHEY, CDR2 SVGEGT, per germline. This CDR3 is built from 17 residues. The CDR3 DNA reads as TGTGCCAGCAGTTACTCGAGCAGAGCGCATAGCAATCAGCCCCAGCATTTT. Translation: CASSYSSRAHSNQPQHF.

This chain connects TRBV16 to TRBJ1-1; D possibly corresponds to TRBD1 (5 bases). The V and J ends lost 4 bases and 0 bases respectively, with 12 bases between them. The CDR3 runs 15 residues. Per germline, CDR1 KGHSY and CDR2 FQNENV. CDR3 nucleotides: TGTGCCAGCAGCCTTATTACAGGCATGAACACTGAAGCTTTCTTT. Its protein is CASSLITGMNTEAFF.

The gene calls are TRBV27 and TRBJ2-7, with 10 bases matching TRBD1. The CDR3 is 16 residues long. Germline assignment: CDR1 MNHEY and CDR2 SMNVEV (reference sequence). Losses at the gene ends were 6 bases for V and 2 bases for J; bases not matched to a gene: 10. The CDR3 nucleotides are TGTGCCAGCAGAAACCCGGGACAGGGGTACCCCTACGAGCAGTACTTC. As protein: CASRNPGQGYPYEQYF.

This clonotype has only a few counts. This chain uses TRBV19 with TRBJ2-5; no clear D. Germline V lookup: CDR1 LNHDA, CDR2 SQIVND (reference sequence). The germline V and J ends were trimmed by 0 bases and 6 bases, with 5 bases remaining between them. This CDR3 comprises 12 residues. CDR3 sequence reads: CASSIDQKTQYF. The DNA of the CDR3 is TGTGCCAGTAGTATAGATCAGAAGACCCAGTACTTC.